The clone carrying this T cell receptor (beta chain) has only one observation. This record comes from a study of blood T cell repertoires in COVID-19. For the study at large: COVID-19 samples, acute and convalescent, were from the United States, Italy and Spain.

The germline CDR1 and CDR2 sequences are MNHEY and SVGAGI. Trimming removed 6 bases from V and 2 bases from J, with 12 bases in between. The CDR3 covers 14 residues. This table comes from immunoSEQ multiplex PCR, and its TCRdb copy is limited to in-frame clones, with some not included. Of a few hundred thousand clones in the sample, 86% were seen once. This chain connects TRBV6-5 to TRBJ2-3; D remains ambiguous. This receptor was obtained from a man aged 80 or over with acute or convalescent COVID-19. The sequenced sample was peripheral blood. CDR3 coding DNA: TGTGCCAGCAGACCCGACACGTACACAGATACGCAGTATTTT. Translating gives CASRPDTYTDTQYF.